The present T cell receptor beta chain was sequenced within a study of identical twins (dated by TCRdb to 2016 to 2017). About the investigation overall: To test whether fetal clonotypes persist, the study used deep sequencing on TCR alpha and beta repertoires from monozygotic twins, unrelated adults of various ages, and cord blood. To rule out contamination, the twin experiments were replicated at different times with different library preparation protocols.

Library creation used 5' RACE. Sequencing was performed on an Illumina HiSeq 2000. Template switching introduced a universal primer binding site; the final cDNA contained a unique molecular identifier, enabling accurate counting of TCR cDNA molecules. Specific primers in the conserved constant-segment region were used to synthesize first-strand cDNA for TCR alpha and beta chains. To control for contamination, each cDNA library was double barcoded with a SMART-Mk sample barcode plus Illumina barcodes. TruSeq adapter sequences and Illumina sample barcodes were added in two successive PCR steps. The TCR alpha and beta cDNA libraries were sequenced on the Illumina HiSeq platform using custom primers. For the original study's pipeline: MiGEC processed the raw reads to extract unique molecular identifiers, while MiXCR was used to determine the CDR3 positions. For each individual, recombination models were inferred using an EM algorithm with the repgenHMM and IGoR tools. The tcR package in R was used for shared clonotype analysis, with sharing normalized by the product of cloneset sizes. Out-of-frame nonproductive sequences were analyzed to study raw recombination free of thymic and clonal selection effects. TCRdb itself trimmed the public reads at Q25 with fastp, ran MiXCR and retained productive beta chains. Identical CDR3 protein sequences are pooled into one entry, listed with their most common genes and DNA. TCRdb, not the authors, supplied the V and J calls. This sample gives approximately 530,000 distinct CDR3 sequences in total; about 20% of them show up just once. Around 0.47% of the sample is taken by the ten largest.

On this clonotype itself: Its antigen remains undetermined. Base qualities are not recorded, but no much larger clone differs from it by a single base.

Every donor was a healthy Caucasian. Three pairs of female monozygotic twins, all aged about 18 to 30 years, made up the twin cohort. Positive isolation kits from Invitrogen were used to isolate CD4+ and CD8+ T cell populations. According to the germline V gene (reference sequence), CDR1 reads DFQATT and CDR2 reads SNEGSKA. Trimmed from V: 5 bases; trimmed from J: 8 bases; junction bases lacking a gene match: 7. The CDR3 runs 13 residues from the cysteine to the phenylalanine. The kept DNA is CDR3 alone, 39 bases in frame from the first base. Here is what the overall study found, with its caveats: Excess twin sharing in beta out-of-frame sequences was weaker because fewer shared sequences lowered the signal-to-noise ratio. Abundant cord blood beta clonotypes carried fewer insertions; young adult naive repertoires showed a weaker similar trend, while memory repertoires showed none. Recombination models systematically underestimated out-of-frame TCR alpha sharing in monozygotic twins but agreed with sharing between unrelated individuals. Compared with coincidental sharing between unrelated individuals, out-of-frame TCR alpha sequences shared between twins showed an excess of sequences with low generation probability. Invariant T cells such as MAIT and iNKT could partly confound zero-insertion analyses, although diverse VJ usage argued against such confounding for most clonotypes. Because the same donors could not be followed over many years, conclusions were based on cross-sectional statistical analysis.

The same data also went into a second study, on yellow fever vaccine responses in identical twins. According to the second study: The T cell response to vaccination in identical twins was reported by the authors to appear partly convergent and partly personalized. Focusing on identical twins, the study followed the T cell clones that responded to the vaccine, and did so with precision.

The rearranged chain carries TRBV20-1 and TRBJ1-4; TRBD1 aligns with 8 central bases. This TCR was sampled from a woman aged 18-30 years in good health. The specimen sequenced was CD4+ T cells sorted from blood. The CDR3 protein: CSAPDRAVEKLFF. The DNA is as follows: TGCAGTGCTCCGGACAGGGCTGTGGAAAAACTGTTTTTT.